A single sample gave rise to the 20 T cell receptor beta chains below, sequenced in a study of cytomegalovirus exposure and HLA in healthy donors (dated by TCRdb to the late 2010s). The protocol used for the library was the immunoSEQ multiplex PCR assay. For the multiplex PCR, a mixture combining 60 forward primers for TCR Vbeta segments and 13 reverse primers for TCR Jbeta segments was used. TCRdb's version of the immuneACCESS table is confined to in-frame rearrangements and falls short of the full clone set. An unresolved V gene accounts for under half of the shortfall where checked; the remainder is of unknown origin. The sample contains 200,000 to 250,000 clones, almost 80% of them found a single time. Around 1.8% of the sample lies in the top ten. The sample was PBMCs. Receptors were obtained from a man between 18 and 29 years old in good health and CMV-seronegative.

J is TRBJ2-7 and V is TRBV6-1; D might be TRBD1 (5 bases). Per the germline V gene, CDR1 is MNHNS and CDR2 is SASEGT. The V and J ends lost 3 bases and 3 bases respectively, with 21 bases between them. This CDR3 comprises 17 residues. CDR3 in DNA: TGTGCCAGCAGTGATCCCTTCTTGGGGCAGGGCGACTACGAGCAGTACTTC. This encodes CASSDPFLGQGDYEQYF.

V and J are TRBV9 and TRBJ2-5; a weak D match, TRBD2 (6 bases). CDR1 and CDR2 (germline): SGDLS, YYNGEE. The CDR3 is 15 amino acids. The V end lost 4 bases, the J end lost 2 bases, and 15 bases lay between the germline ends. CDR3 in amino acids: CASSPLAETQETQYF. In nucleotides, the CDR3 is TGTGCCAGCAGCCCCTTAGCGGAAACACAAGAGACCCAGTACTTC. Supplemented by reference TRBV9 and TRBJ2-5, the full variable domain reads DSGVTQTPKHLITATGQRVTLRCSPRSGDLSVYWYQQSLDQGLQFLIQYYNGEERAKGNILERFSAQQFPDLHSELNLSSLELGDSALYFCASSPLAETQETQYFGPGTRLLVL.

This clone was recorded a few times. This chain connects TRBV30 to TRBJ1-3, with D unclear. Germline-derived CDR1 and CDR2 are GTSNPN and SVGIG (reference sequence). V lost 3 bases and J 2 bases, leaving 8 bases between the germline ends. The CDR3 sequence is 13 residues long. The CDR3 spells CAWRLSAGNTIYF. CDR3 DNA sequence: TGTGCCTGGAGACTGAGCGCTGGAAACACCATATATTTT.

V is TRBV6-5 and J is TRBJ2-1; the D gene is possibly TRBD1 (6 bases). V was clipped by 0 bases and J by 5 bases, with 14 bases between them. CDR3 length: 16 amino acids. CDR1 and CDR2 (germline): MNHEY, SVGAGI. The CDR3 DNA follows: TGTGCCAGCAGTTACTCCTCTACAGGGTTTAACAATGAGCAGTTCTTC. Translating gives CASSYSSTGFNNEQFF.

The chain carries TRBV19 and TRBJ2-2; TRBD1 aligns across 7 bases. The V gene end was trimmed by 8 bases and the J gene end by 1 base; junction bases not matched to a gene: 4. The CDR3 is 14 amino acids. Germline CDR1 and CDR2: LNHDA and SQIVND (reference sequence). CDR3 amino acids: CASSGTVNTGELFF. CDR3 DNA: TGTGCCAGTTCCGGGACAGTGAACACCGGGGAGCTGTTTTTT.

The rearrangement uses TRBV6-1 and TRBJ2-3, with 7 bases aligning to TRBD2. Germline V gene sequence: CDR1 MNHNS, CDR2 SASEGT. Trimming removed 6 bases from V and 1 base from J; junction bases left unmatched: 7. This CDR3 has 15 amino acids. The CDR3 here is CASSPAGRGTDTQYF. For the CDR3, the DNA is TGTGCCAGCAGCCCAGCGGGGCGAGGCACAGATACGCAGTATTTT.

The chain is built from TRBV11-1 and TRBJ1-1, with D tentatively TRBD1 (5 bases). Germline assignment: CDR1 SGHAT and CDR2 FQDESV (reference sequence). CDR3 length: 15 residues. Trimming removed 1 base at V and 0 bases at J, with 9 bases between. The CDR3 sequence: CASSLGQNLNTEAFF. DNA for the CDR3: TGTGCCAGCAGCTTAGGACAGAACCTGAACACTGAAGCTTTCTTT.

The chain has TRBV9 and TRBJ1-2; D is unresolved. The CDR3 contains 15 residues. The germline V gene has CDR1 SGDLS and CDR2 YYNGEE. The V and J ends lost 0 bases and 4 bases respectively, with 13 bases between them. The CDR3 reads CASSVAVGGTYGYTF. CDR3 nucleotides: TGTGCCAGCAGCGTAGCGGTAGGCGGCACCTATGGCTACACCTTC.

V usage is TRBV2 and J usage is TRBJ2-1; 11 bases line up with TRBD2. Germline V CDR1 and CDR2: SNHLY, FYNNEI. The CDR3 loop spans 15 amino acids. V gave up 7 bases and J gave up 6 bases; unmatched junction bases: 8. CDR3 nucleotide sequence: TGTGCCAGCATCTTTAGCGGGGGGGCCTCCAATGAGCAGTTCTTC. Its protein is CASIFSGGASNEQFF.

This sequence joins TRBV9 and TRBJ2-3; TRBD2 matches 7 bases. The CDR3 contains 17 residues. Per germline, CDR1 SGDLS and CDR2 YYNGEE. Losses at the gene ends were 0 bases for V and 2 bases for J; bases not matched to a gene: 9. CDR3 residues: CASSVGRGGGYTDTQYF. CDR3 coding DNA: TGTGCCAGCAGCGTAGGGCGGGGCGGGGGATACACAGATACGCAGTATTTT.

The chain combines TRBV7-2 with TRBJ2-5; the D is unclear. Trimming left V 7 bases short and J 6 bases short, with 12 bases between. The CDR3 is made up of 12 amino acids. The germline CDR1 and CDR2 sequences are SGHTA and FQGNSA. For the CDR3, the DNA is TGTGCCAGCACTACCCTCGAGAAGACCCAGTACTTC. It codes for CASTTLEKTQYF.

The chain employs TRBV19 and TRBJ2-2; 12 bases are a match to TRBD2. Looked up from germline, CDR1 is LNHDA and CDR2 is SQIVND (reference sequence). V was clipped by 3 bases and J by 4 bases; unmatched bases: 15. The CDR3 loop spans 20 amino acids. CDR3 sequence: CASSIHLWVLLAGGTGELFF. The DNA for the CDR3 is TGTGCCAGTAGTATCCATCTCTGGGTACTACTAGCGGGGGGCACCGGGGAGCTGTTTTTT.

The chain uses TRBV30 and TRBJ1-6; unclear D gene. There are 18 residues in the CDR3. CDR1 and CDR2 from the germline V gene are GTSNPN and SVGIG (reference sequence). Trimming stripped 0 bases from V and 2 bases from J, with 17 bases between. CDR3 bases: TGTGCCTGGAGTGTACTAGGGATACCAGAAGCCTATAATTCACCCCTCCACTTT. Protein sequence: CAWSVLGIPEAYNSPLHF.

This clone was seen more than once but under ten times. This chain joins TRBV2 and TRBJ1-1, with D tentatively TRBD1 (6 bases). This CDR3 has 14 residues. CDR1 is SNHLY, CDR2 FYNNEI, per germline. Deletions cut 3 bases from V and 8 bases from J, with 16 bases between. CDR3 protein: CASSERGHTKEAFF. DNA of the CDR3: TGTGCCAGCAGTGAGAGGGGACATACCAAGGAAGCTTTCTTT.

This clone was detected once. A read error may produce the germline difference seen at one junction end. In nucleotides, the CDR3 is TGTTCCAGCGGTCAGGTTGAAAAACTGTTTTTT. Amino acids: CSSGQVEKLFF. The V and J genes are TRBV7-9 and TRBJ1-4; no clear D gene. Germline V lookup: CDR1 SEHNR, CDR2 FQNEAQ (reference sequence). This CDR3 has 11 residues.

Only a few counts were recorded for this clone. For the CDR3, the DNA is TGTGCCATCAGCCAGGGTAAGAGCGAGCAGTACTTC. Its translation is CAISQGKSEQYF. J is TRBJ2-7 and V is TRBV10-3, with D perhaps TRBD1 (5 bases). Trimming removed 6 bases from V and 6 bases from J, with 12 bases in between. The CDR3 sequence is 12 residues long. Germline lookup yields CDR1 ENHRY and CDR2 SYGVKD.

The chain carries TRBV29-1 and TRBJ1-2; no definite D call. The CDR3 runs 11 residues. V was shortened by 5 bases and J by 5 bases, with 9 bases between the two germline ends. Germline CDR1 reads SQVTM; CDR2 reads ANQGSEA. The CDR3 is CSVMESYGYTF. For the CDR3, the DNA is TGCAGCGTTATGGAGTCATATGGCTACACCTTC.

This clone was detected once. The chain links TRBV28 to TRBJ2-7, with 9 nucleotides matching TRBD2. The CDR3 runs to 15 residues. The V and J ends lost 3 bases and 1 base, in that order; junction bases with no gene match: 4. The V gene's germline CDR1 is MDHEN and CDR2 SYDVKM. The CDR3 loop is CASSFSLAGSYEQYF. The CDR3 coding sequence is TGTGCCAGCAGTTTTAGTCTAGCGGGGTCCTACGAGCAGTACTTC.

The chain is built from TRBV6-5 and TRBJ1-4, with no clear D. The germline gives CDR1 MNHEY, CDR2 SVGAGI. V lost 1 base and J 3 bases, leaving 6 bases between the germline ends. The CDR3 covers 14 residues. The CDR3: CASSYYSSNEKLFF. Here the CDR3 DNA reads TGTGCCAGCAGTTACTATAGCTCTAATGAAAAACTGTTTTTT.

This chain uses TRBV19 with TRBJ1-2; no reliable D call. In germline, CDR1 is LNHDA, CDR2 SQIVND (reference sequence). The CDR3 contains 16 residues. Trimming removed 3 bases at V and 0 bases at J, with 14 bases between. The CDR3 DNA reads as TGTGCCAGTAGTATGGTATGGCAGACTCCTAACTATGGCTACACCTTC. Protein: CASSMVWQTPNYGYTF.